This T cell receptor (beta chain) was retrieved from a study of graft-versus-host responses after intestinal transplantation. Profiled with immunoSEQ multiplex PCR; TCRdb holds only in-frame clones, not every one. The sample comprises tens of thousands of clones, about 95% of which are singletons, and around 0.25% rests with the top ten. The CDR3 spans 13 residues. V lost 2 bases and J 5 bases, leaving 9 bases between the germline ends. Germline lookup yields CDR1 LNHDA and CDR2 SQIVND (reference sequence). This clone was detected once. As yet, its antigen is unknown. This specimen consisted of unstimulated CD8+ T cells sorted from spleen or lymph node cells, obtained before transplant. The rearrangement joins TRBV19 to TRBJ1-2; D is perhaps TRBD1 (6 bases). The receptor comes from a human donor who was the organ donor for an intestinal transplant. CDR3 sequence (DNA): TGTGCCAGTAGTATAAACAGGGTGTATGGCTACACCTTC. Translation: CASSINRVYGYTF.